The text below deals with one T cell receptor beta chain. Its antigen is unidentified. These data come from a study of Graves' ophthalmopathy and Graves' hyperthyroidism. Overall study context: The blood sample was drawn at first diagnosis and before any treatment. Study-level points and caveats: Discrimination between ophthalmopathy and stable hyperthyroidism by a 13-signature model showed roughly 88% sensitivity and over 70% specificity.

Ophthalmopathy cases showed moderate-to-severe activity, scoring CAS ≥3 and NOSPECS ≥4, with duration under 3 months. Reliance was placed on clinical symptoms, serum thyroxine, TRAb, thyroid ultrasound and orbital computed tomography for diagnosis. Using RNA transcripts, the TCR beta CDR3 regions were amplified. First-round RT-PCR relied on HTBI primers, and a second-round multiplex PCR came next. A single record per CDR3 protein comes from TCRdb applying MiXCR to the multiplex PCR reads. The sample contains around 660,000 distinct CDR3 sequences, about 41% of which appear only once. Germline values: CDR1 LNHDA, CDR2 SQIVND (reference sequence). CDR3 length: 14 residues. V was cut by 6 bases and J by 7 bases, with 13 bases left in between.

The chain couples TRBV19 to TRBJ1-6, with D maybe TRBD1 (5 bases). The TCR originated in an adult man with Graves' ophthalmopathy. The sample comprised peripheral blood. In nucleotides, the CDR3 is TGTGCCAGTAGACCGGGACTTTCGAATTCACCCCTCCACTTT. Translated: CASRPGLSNSPLHF.